This T cell receptor (beta chain) was identified in a study of blood T cell repertoires in COVID-19. As for the study in general: Sources were T cells, B-cell-depleted T cells, or PBMCs; the material itself was cDNA or gDNA.

In Seattle, patients joined the study during active infection and were tracked longitudinally. With V trimmed by 5 bases and J by 3 bases, 9 bases remained unmatched. CDR1 is SGHNT, CDR2 YYREEE, per germline (reference sequence). The CDR3 is 15 residues long. Profiling relied on immunoSEQ multiplex PCR, and the TCRdb table lists in-frame clones only, not all of them. The sample includes 150,000 to 200,000 clones, around 92% of them seen just once. The sequence came from a man between 25 and 39 years old with COVID-19, enrolled during active disease. The V gene is TRBV5-4, the J gene TRBJ2-5; 8 nucleotides line up with TRBD1. The sample taken for sequencing was peripheral blood. In nucleotides, the CDR3 is TGTGCCAGCAGAGAGACAGGGGCGCCAGAAGAGACCCAGTACTTC. Its translation: CASRETGAPEETQYF.